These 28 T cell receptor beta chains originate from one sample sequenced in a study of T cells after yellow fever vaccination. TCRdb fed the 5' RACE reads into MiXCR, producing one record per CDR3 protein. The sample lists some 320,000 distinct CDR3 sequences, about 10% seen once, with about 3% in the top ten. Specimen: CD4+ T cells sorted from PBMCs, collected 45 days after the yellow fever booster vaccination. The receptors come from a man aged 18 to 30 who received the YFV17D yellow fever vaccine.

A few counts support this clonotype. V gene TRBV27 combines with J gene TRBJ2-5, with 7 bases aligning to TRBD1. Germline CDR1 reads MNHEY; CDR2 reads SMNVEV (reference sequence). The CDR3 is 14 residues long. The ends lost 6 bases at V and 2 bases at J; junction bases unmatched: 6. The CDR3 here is CASRGWGQQETQYF. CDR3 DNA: TGTGCCAGCAGAGGATGGGGACAGCAAGAGACCCAGTACTTC.

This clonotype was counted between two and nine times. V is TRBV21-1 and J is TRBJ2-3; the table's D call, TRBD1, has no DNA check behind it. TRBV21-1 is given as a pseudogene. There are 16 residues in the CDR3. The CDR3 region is CASSKDVVGATDTQYF. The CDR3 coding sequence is TGTGCCAGCAGCAAAGACGTCGTAGGGGCCACAGATACGCAGTATTTT.

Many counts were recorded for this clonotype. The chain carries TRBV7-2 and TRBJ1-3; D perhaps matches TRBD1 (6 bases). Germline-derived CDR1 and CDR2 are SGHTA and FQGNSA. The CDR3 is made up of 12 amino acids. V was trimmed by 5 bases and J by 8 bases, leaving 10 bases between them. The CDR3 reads CASSEQGHTIYF. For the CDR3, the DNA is TGTGCCAGCAGCGAACAGGGACACACCATATATTTT.

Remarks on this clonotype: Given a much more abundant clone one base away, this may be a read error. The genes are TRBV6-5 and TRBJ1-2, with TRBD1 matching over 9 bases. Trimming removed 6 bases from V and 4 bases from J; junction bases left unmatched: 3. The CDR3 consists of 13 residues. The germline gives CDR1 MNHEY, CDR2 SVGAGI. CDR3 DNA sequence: TGTGCCAGCAGGGGACAGGGAACCTATGGCTACACCTTC. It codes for CASRGQGTYGYTF.

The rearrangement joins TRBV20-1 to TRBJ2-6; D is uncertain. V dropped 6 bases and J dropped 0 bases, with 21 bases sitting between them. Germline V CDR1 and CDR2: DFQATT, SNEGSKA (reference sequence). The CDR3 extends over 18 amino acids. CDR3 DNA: TGCAGTGCCAAGAGGTCGGGCAATTACCTCTCTGGGGCCAACGTCCTGACTTTC. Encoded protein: CSAKRSGNYLSGANVLTF.

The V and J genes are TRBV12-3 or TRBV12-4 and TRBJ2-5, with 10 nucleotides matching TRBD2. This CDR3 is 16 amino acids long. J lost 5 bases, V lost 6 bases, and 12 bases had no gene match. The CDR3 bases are TGTGCCAGCAGCCAAGCCGGGACTAGCGCGCGGGAGACCCAGTACTTC. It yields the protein CASSQAGTSARETQYF.

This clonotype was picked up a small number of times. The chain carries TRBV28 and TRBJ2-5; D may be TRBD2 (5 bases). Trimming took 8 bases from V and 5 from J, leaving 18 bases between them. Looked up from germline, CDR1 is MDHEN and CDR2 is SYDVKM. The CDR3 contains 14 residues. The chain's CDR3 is CASQNDGGMETQYF. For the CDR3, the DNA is TGTGCCAGCCAGAACGATGGAGGAATGGAGACCCAGTACTTC. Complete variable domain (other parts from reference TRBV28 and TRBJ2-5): DVKVTQSSRYLVKRTGEKVFLECVQDMDHENMFWYRQDPGLGLRLIYFSYDVKMKEKGDIPEGYSVSREKKERFSLILESASTNQTSMYLCASQNDGGMETQYFGPGTRLLVL.

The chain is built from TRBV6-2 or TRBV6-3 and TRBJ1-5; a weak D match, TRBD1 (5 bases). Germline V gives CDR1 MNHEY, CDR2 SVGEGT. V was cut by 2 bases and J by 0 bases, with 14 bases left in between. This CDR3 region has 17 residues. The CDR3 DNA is TGTGCCAGCAGTTACCTCCCGGGACCACCTAGCAATCAGCCCCAGCATTTT. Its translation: CASSYLPGPPSNQPQHF.

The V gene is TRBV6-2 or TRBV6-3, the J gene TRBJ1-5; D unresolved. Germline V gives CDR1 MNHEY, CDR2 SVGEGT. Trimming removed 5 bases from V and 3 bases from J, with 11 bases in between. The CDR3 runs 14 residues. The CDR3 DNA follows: TGTGCCAGCAGTAGGGTACAGACCAATCAGCCCCAGCATTTT. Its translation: CASSRVQTNQPQHF.

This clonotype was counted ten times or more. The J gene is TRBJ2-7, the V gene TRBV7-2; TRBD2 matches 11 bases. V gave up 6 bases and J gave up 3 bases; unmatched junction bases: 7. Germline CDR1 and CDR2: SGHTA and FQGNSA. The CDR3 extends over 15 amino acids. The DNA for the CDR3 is TGTGCCAGCAGGCCCCTAGCGGGGGGCCGCTACGAGCAGTACGTC. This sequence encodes CASRPLAGGRYEQYV.

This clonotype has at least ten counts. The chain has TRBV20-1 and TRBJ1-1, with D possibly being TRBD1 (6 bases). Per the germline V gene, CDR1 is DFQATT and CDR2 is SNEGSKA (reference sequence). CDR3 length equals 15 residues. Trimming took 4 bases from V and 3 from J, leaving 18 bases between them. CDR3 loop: CSAMGGPATYTEAFF. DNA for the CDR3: TGCAGTGCTATGGGGGGGCCGGCCACGTACACTGAAGCTTTCTTT.

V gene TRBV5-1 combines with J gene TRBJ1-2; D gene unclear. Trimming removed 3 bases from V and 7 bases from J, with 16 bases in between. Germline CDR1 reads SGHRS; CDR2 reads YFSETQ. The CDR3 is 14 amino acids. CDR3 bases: TGCGCCAGCAGCTCCCCAAATTTGGAGGGTGGCTACACCTTC. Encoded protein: CASSSPNLEGGYTF.

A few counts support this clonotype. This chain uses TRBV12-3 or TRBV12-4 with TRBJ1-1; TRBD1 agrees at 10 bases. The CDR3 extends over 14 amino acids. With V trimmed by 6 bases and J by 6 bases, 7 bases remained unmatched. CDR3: CASSKGQGFSEAFF. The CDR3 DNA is TGTGCCAGCAGCAAGGGACAGGGGTTCTCTGAAGCTTTCTTT.

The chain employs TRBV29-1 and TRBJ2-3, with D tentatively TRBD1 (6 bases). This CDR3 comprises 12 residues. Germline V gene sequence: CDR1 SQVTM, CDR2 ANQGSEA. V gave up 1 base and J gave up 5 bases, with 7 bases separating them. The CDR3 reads CSVEAGVDTQYF. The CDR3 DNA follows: TGCAGCGTTGAAGCAGGGGTAGATACGCAGTATTTT.

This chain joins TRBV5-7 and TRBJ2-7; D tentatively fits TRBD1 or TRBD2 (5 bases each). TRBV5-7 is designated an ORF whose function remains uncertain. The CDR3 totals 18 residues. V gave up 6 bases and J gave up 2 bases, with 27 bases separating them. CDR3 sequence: CASNRHHDRGRSPYEQYF. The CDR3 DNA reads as TGTGCCAGCAACCGCCACCATGACCGGGGCAGATCCCCCTACGAGCAGTACTTC.

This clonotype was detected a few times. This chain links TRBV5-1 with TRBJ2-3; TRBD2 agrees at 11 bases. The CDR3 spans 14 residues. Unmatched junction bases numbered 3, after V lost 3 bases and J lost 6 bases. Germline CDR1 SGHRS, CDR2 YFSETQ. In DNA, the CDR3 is TGCGCCAGCAGCTCACGGACTAGCGGGGATACGCAGTATTTT. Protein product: CASSSRTSGDTQYF.

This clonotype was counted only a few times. The CDR3 DNA reads as TGTGCCAGCACCACGACCGGGACAGGGGAAGAGACCCAGTACTTC. It specifies CASTTTGTGEETQYF. V and J are TRBV28 and TRBJ2-5, with 10 bases identical to TRBD1. J was trimmed by 3 bases and V by 7 bases; bases with no gene match: 8. Germline loops: CDR1 MDHEN, CDR2 SYDVKM. The CDR3 loop spans 15 amino acids.

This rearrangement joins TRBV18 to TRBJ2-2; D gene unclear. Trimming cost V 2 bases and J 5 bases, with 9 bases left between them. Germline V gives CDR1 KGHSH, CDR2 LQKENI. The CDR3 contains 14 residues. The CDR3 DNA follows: TGTGCCAGCTCACCAACGAGTTTGACCGGGGAGCTGTTTTTT. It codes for CASSPTSLTGELFF. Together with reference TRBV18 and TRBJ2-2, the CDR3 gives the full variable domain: NAGVMQNPRHLVRRRGQEARLRCSPMKGHSHVYWYRQLPEEGLKFMVYLQKENIIDESGMPKERFSAEFPKEGPSILRIQQVVRGDSAAYFCASSPTSLTGELFFGEGSRLTVL.

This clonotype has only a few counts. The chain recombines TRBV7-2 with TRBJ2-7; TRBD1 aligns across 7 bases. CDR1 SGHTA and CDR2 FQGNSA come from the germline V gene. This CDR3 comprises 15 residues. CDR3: CASRLGLQGAYEQYV. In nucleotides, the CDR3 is TGTGCCAGCAGATTAGGCCTCCAGGGGGCCTACGAGCAGTACGTC.

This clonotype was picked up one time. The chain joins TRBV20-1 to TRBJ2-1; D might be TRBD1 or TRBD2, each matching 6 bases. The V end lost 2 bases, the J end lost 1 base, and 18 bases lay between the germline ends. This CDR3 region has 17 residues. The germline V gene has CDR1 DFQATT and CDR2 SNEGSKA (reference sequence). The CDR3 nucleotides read TGCAGTGCTAGACCGACCGACGGAGGGGGGTCCTACAATGAGCAGTTCTTC. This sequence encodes CSARPTDGGGSYNEQFF.

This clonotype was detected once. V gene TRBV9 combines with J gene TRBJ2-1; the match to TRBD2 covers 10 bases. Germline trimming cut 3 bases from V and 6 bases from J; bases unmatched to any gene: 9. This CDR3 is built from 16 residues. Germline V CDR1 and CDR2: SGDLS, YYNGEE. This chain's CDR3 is CASSEGGLAGVNEQFF. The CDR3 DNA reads TGTGCCAGCAGCGAAGGAGGTCTAGCGGGGGTCAATGAGCAGTTCTTC.

The CDR3 protein is CASTLMWAGGYTF. In DNA form, the CDR3 reads TGTGCCAGCACCCTGATGTGGGCTGGGGGCTACACCTTC. V usage is TRBV2 and J usage is TRBJ1-2; no clear D gene. CDR3 size: 13 residues. Trimming took 7 bases from V and 8 from J, leaving 17 bases between them. Germline V gene sequence: CDR1 SNHLY, CDR2 FYNNEI.

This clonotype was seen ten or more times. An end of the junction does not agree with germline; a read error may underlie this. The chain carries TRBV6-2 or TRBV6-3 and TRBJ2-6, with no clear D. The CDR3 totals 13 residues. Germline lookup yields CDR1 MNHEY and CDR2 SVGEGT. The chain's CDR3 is CASSYSGANVLTF. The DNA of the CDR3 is TGTGCCAGCAGCTACTCTGGGGCCAACGTCCTGACTTTC.

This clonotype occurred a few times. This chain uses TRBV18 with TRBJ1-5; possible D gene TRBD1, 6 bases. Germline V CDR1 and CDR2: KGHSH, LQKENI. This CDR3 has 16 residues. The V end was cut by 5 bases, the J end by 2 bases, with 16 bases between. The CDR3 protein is CASSSRGGDGNQPQHF. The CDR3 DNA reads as TGTGCCAGCTCATCAAGGGGGGGTGATGGCAATCAGCCCCAGCATTTT.

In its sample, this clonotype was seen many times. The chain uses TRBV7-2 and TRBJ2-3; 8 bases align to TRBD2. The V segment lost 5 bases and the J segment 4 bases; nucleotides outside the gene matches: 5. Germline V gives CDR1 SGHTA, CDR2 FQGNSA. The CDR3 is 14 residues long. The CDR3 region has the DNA TGTGCCAGCAGCCCGGGGGGGCCCCCAGATACGCAGTATTTT. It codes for CASSPGGPPDTQYF.

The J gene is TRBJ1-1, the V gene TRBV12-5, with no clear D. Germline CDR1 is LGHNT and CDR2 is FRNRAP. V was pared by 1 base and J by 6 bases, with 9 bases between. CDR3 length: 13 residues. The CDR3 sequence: CASGLGVDPEAFF. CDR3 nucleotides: TGTGCTAGTGGTTTGGGTGTGGATCCTGAAGCTTTCTTT.

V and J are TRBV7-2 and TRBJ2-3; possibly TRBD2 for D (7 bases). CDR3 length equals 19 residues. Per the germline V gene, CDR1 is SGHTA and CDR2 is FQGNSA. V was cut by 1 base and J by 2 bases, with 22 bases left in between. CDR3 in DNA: TGTGCCAGCAGCTTAGGATTCTTGGGGGGGGCCTTTTTCACAGATACGCAGTATTTT. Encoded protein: CASSLGFLGGAFFTDTQYF.

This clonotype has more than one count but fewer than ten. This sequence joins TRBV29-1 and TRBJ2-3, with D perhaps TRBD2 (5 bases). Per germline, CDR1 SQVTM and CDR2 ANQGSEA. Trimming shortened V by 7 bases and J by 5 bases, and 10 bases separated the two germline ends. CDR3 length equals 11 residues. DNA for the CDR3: TGCAGCGGACTATCAGGAGATACGCAGTATTTT. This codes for CSGLSGDTQYF.